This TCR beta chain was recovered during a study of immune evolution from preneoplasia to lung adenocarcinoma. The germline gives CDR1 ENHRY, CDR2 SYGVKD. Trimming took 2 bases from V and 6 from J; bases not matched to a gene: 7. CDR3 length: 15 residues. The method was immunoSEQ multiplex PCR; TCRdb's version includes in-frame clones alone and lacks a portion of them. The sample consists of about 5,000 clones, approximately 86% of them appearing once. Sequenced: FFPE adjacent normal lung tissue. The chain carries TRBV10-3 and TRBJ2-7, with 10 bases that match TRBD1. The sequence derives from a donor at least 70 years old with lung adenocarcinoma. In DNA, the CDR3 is TGTGCCATCAGTGAGCCGGGACAGGGGATAGGCGAGCAGTACTTC. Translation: CAISEPGQGIGEQYF.